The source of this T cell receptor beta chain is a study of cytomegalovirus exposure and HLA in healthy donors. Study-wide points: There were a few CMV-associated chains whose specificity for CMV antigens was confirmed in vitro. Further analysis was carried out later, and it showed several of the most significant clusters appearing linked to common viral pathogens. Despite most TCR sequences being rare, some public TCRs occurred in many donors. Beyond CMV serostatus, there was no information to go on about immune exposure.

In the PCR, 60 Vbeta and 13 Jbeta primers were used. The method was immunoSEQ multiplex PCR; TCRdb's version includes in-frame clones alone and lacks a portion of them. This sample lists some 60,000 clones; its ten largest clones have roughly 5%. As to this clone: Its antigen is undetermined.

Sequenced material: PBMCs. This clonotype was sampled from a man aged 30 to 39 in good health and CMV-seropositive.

The CDR3 DNA is TGCGCCAGCAGCTTGGGGGAACGTGGGGACTTTAGAGGGATGACCCAGTACTTC. This codes for CASSLGERGDFRGMTQYF. This chain links TRBV5-1 with TRBJ2-5; tentative D call: TRBD2 (6 bases). The germline V gene encodes CDR1 SGHRS and CDR2 YFSETQ. The CDR3 totals 18 residues. Deletions cut 0 bases from V and 7 bases from J, with 25 bases between. Full variable domain (outside the CDR3, taken from reference TRBV5-1 and TRBJ2-5): KAGVTQTPRYLIKTRGQQVTLSCSPISGHRSVSWYQQTPGQGLQFLFEYFSETQRNKGNFPGRFSGRQFSNSRSEMNVSTLELGDSALYLCASSLGERGDFRGMTQYFGPGTRLLVL.